This TCR beta chain derives from a study of blood T cells in healthy people across ages (dated by TCRdb to the mid-2010s). Concerning the study at large: In model experiments, roughly one uniquely barcoded TCR beta cDNA molecule per two T cells was captured by template switching. To avoid experimental bias, donors of different ages were distributed randomly across sequencing lanes. Age-related changes in TCR beta repertoire diversity were measured in the study by deep sequencing normalized with unique cDNA molecular identifiers. Two additional independent replicas of 1 million unique cDNA reads from the same blood draw were analyzed for two donors (one aged 18 to 30 and one aged 80 or older). The donors were split into four age groups: young (average about 15 years), middle-aged (about 40), aged (over 55) and long-lived (roughly 80). General conclusions and limits of the study: Observed TCR beta diversity per million T cells fell roughly linearly with age, and a significant reduction was already apparent by age around 39. Because the CMV infection status of the donors was unknown, age-related changes in expanded clonotypes may potentially have been confounded. Bulk unsorted PBMC profiling prevented conclusive comparison of naive and antigen-experienced compartments. Estimates of total diversity based on one million sequenced T cells were regarded as lower bounds and as underestimates. Compared with the aged group, the long-lived group had more naive CD4+ T cells, fewer expanded clones and increased TCR diversity, a pattern suggesting age selection. There was a strong correlation between observed TCR beta diversity and the percentage of naive T cells measured by flow cytometry.

Donors were roughly 40 systemically healthy Caucasian individuals from Russia aged 6 to 90 years. Each donor gave about 10 milliliters of peripheral blood, drawn into EDTA-treated Vacutainer tubes. PBMCs were isolated by Ficoll-Paque density-gradient centrifugation, with at least 7 million obtained per sample. Trizol reagent was used to extract total RNA from the PBMCs, yielding at least 5 micrograms per sample. Naive CD45RAhigh/CD27high T cell percentages were measured by flow cytometry on a PBMC aliquot from every donor. This clonotype appeared a few times. The antigen it binds to is not known. No base qualities exist here, and no much larger clone lies one base off it. The method was 5' RACE. Sequenced on an Illumina HiSeq 2500. The second PCR ran for about 7 to 11 cycles and used a J-beta primer mix along with a sample-barcoded 5' primer. A template-switch 5' adaptor carrying 12 random nucleotides introduced a unique molecular identifier onto each TCR beta cDNA molecule. Each sample yielded at least 2.5 million CDR3-containing paired-end reads. All of the RNA was converted into first-strand cDNA using the Mint cDNA synthesis kit, with a TRBC-specific oligonucleotide serving as the primer. Following uracil-DNA glycosylase treatment, all cDNA underwent a first 18-cycle PCR with the universal primers M1SS and BC2_uni_R. The original methods were these. Normalization of each sample was performed by random selection of 1 million high-quality reads, each carrying a distinct molecular identifier. Instead of being binned into consensus sequences, reads that shared molecular identifiers were thrown out. CDR3 identification, clonotype clustering and error correction used MiTCR with a Q25 quality threshold and the strictest error-elimination algorithm. A nonparametric unseen species model with Euler transformation was used to estimate a lower bound on total TCR beta diversity. TCRdb handled the public reads itself, with Q25 trimming in fastp and clone calling in MiXCR, and kept productive beta chains. Each record represents a unique CDR3 protein, reported with the most common genes and DNA among its rows. The V and J calls, along with clone size, are taken from TCRdb and not from the paper's own processing. Recorded for this sample are 700,000 to 950,000 distinct CDR3 sequences; roughly 64% of them occurred a single time. Roughly 22% of the sample goes to the ten largest clones.

This receptor was taken from a young man in good health. The sample consisted of blood.

The CDR3 is CASSPDRAAGYTF. Read as DNA, the sequence is TGTGCCAGCAGTCCGGACAGGGCCGCTGGCTACACCTTC. The V and J genes are TRBV7-9 and TRBJ1-2, with 8 middle bases fitting TRBD1. Taken from the germline V gene (reference sequence), the CDR1 and CDR2 loops are SEHNR and FQNEAQ. Trimming takes 6 bases off V and 7 bases off J; junction bases not matched to a gene: 7. The CDR3 measures 13 amino acids from cysteine to phenylalanine. Only CDR3 DNA remains: 39 bases, in frame from the first base.